In its sample, the clone carrying this TCR beta chain was seen a few times. Its antigen remains unknown. This entry comes from a study of beta chain features in type 1 diabetes. In total, each donor contributed a single heparinised blood draw that averaged around 0.12 L. Trimming at V came to 5 bases and at J to 4 bases, leaving 12 bases not matched to a gene. CDR1 SGHAT and CDR2 FQNNGV come from the germline V gene. CDR3 length equals 16 residues. The entirety of the isolated RNA underwent reverse transcription, so expressed TCRB transcripts were sequenced. There were 3 million to 4 million reads on average in the naive, central memory and regulatory T cell samples. The data were produced by immunoSEQ multiplex PCR, yet TCRdb's version contains in-frame clones alone and is incomplete. The profile covers hundreds of thousands of clones, with around 15% appearing a single time and approximately 0.022% taken by the ten largest.

Findings and caveats of the study: The study found fewer insertions and more deletions at VDJ junctions in type 1 diabetes patients. The question of HLA type influencing TCRB rearrangement was one that remained unresolved here. Type 1 diabetes patients showed a moderate but significant shortening of TCRB CDR3s in all four CD4+ subsets.

Sequenced sample: naive CD4+ T cells from blood. The chain uses TRBV11-2 and TRBJ1-2, with TRBD1 identical over 8 bases. This clonotype originated in a man aged 18 to 29 with type 1 diabetes. The CDR3 nucleotides read TGTGCCAGCAGCCCACTCCGGGCAGGGGGCGCCTATGGCTACACCTTC. This gives the protein CASSPLRAGGAYGYTF.